This T cell receptor (beta chain) is from a study of tumor-infiltrating lymphocytes in primary liver carcinoma. About the research overall: Patients of both sexes were 30 to 69 years old. Read depth, roughly 3.5 to 8 million productive TCRbeta reads, did not differ significantly between tissues.

Blood RNA was derived from unsorted whole blood, and germline DNA was extracted too. What was collected before surgery was about 4 milliliters of peripheral blood. As for this clonotype: Its target is unknown. At one of its ends the junction is not consistent with the germline gene, which may arise from a read error.

A constant-region primer primed TCR beta cDNA synthesis from 400 to 550 ng of total RNA. TCR beta libraries came from three nested multiplex PCR rounds using slightly modified ARM-PCR. A C-beta reverse primer was combined with TRBV1-TRBV30 forward primers in the first two PCR rounds, and each round had approximately 10 cycles. TCRdb redid the calling of the multiplex PCR reads with MiXCR, one entry per CDR3 protein. The profile shows approximately 320,000 distinct CDR3 sequences, 50% to 75% of them singletons. Whole-study findings and limits: Pairs comparing tumor with adjacent tissue or blood overlapped less than pairs drawn from tumor regions.

CDR3 length equals 14 residues. The V gene's germline CDR1 is SGHVS and CDR2 FQNEAQ. The origin of this receptor is a woman aged 25 to 39 with primary liver carcinoma and hepatitis B virus infection. The specimen was peripheral blood. This chain joins TRBV7-8 and TRBJ2-3; the match to TRBD2 covers 7 bases. The CDR3 reads CASSPKSAGDTQCF. The CDR3 DNA reads TGTGCCAGCAGCCCCAAATCGGCGGGAGATACGCAGTGTTTT.